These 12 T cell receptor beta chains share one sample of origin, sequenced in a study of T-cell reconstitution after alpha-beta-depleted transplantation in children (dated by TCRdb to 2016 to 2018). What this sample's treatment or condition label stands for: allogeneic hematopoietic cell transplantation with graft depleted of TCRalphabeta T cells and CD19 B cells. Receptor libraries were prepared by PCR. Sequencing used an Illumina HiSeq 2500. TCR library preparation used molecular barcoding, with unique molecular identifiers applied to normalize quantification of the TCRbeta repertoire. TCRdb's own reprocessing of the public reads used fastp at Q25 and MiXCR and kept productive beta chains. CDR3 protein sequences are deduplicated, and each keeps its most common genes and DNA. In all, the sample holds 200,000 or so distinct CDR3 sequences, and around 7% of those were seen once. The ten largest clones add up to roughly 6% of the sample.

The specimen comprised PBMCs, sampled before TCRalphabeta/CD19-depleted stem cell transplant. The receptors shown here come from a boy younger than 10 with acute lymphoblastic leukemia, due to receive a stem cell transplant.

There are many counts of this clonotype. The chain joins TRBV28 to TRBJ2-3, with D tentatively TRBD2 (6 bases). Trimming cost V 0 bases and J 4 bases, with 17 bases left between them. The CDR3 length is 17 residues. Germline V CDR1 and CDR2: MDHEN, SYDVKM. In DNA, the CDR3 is TGTGCCAGCAGTTTATGGGGGGGACCGAGGGTCCCAGATACGCAGTATTTT. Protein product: CASSLWGGPRVPDTQYF. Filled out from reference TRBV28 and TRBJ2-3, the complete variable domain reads DVKVTQSSRYLVKRTGEKVFLECVQDMDHENMFWYRQDPGLGLRLIYFSYDVKMKEKGDIPEGYSVSREKKERFSLILESASTNQTSMYLCASSLWGGPRVPDTQYFGPGTRLTVL.

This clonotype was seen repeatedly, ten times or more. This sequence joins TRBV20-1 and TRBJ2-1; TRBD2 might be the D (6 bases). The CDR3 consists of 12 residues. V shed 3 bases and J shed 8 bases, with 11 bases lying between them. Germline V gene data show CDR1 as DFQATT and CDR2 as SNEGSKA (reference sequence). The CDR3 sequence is CSASGGGYEQFF. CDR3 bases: TGCAGTGCTAGCGGGGGAGGCTATGAGCAGTTCTTC.

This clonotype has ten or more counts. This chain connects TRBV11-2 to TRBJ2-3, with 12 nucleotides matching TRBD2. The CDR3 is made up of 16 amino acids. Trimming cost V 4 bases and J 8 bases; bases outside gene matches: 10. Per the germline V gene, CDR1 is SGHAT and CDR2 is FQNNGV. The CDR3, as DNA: TGTGCCAGCAGCTCTAGCGGGGGGGCTGGTAAACGTACGCAGTATTTT. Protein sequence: CASSSSGGAGKRTQYF.

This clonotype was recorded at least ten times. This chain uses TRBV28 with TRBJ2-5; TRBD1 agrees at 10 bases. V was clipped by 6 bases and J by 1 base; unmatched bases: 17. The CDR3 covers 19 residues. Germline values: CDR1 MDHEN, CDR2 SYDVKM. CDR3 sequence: CASRGQGNRATTIQETQYF. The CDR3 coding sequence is TGTGCCAGCAGGGGACAGGGGAACCGGGCCACCACGATCCAAGAGACCCAGTACTTC.

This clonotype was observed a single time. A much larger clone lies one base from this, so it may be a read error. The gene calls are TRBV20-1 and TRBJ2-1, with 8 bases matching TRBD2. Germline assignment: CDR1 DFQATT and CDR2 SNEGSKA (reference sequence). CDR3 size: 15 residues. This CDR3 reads CCARDRYLAGDEQFF. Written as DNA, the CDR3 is TGCTGTGCTAGAGATCGATATCTAGCGGGCGATGAGCAGTTCTTC.

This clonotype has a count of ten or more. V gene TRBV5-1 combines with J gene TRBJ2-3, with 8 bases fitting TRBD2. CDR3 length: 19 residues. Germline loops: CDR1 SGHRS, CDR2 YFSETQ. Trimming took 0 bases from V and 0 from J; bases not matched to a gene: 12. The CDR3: CASSLVAGATSGSTDTQYF. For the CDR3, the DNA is TGCGCCAGCAGCTTGGTAGCAGGAGCTACTAGCGGAAGCACAGATACGCAGTATTTT. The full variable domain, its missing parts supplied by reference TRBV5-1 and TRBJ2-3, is KAGVTQTPRYLIKTRGQQVTLSCSPISGHRSVSWYQQTPGQGLQFLFEYFSETQRNKGNFPGRFSGRQFSNSRSEMNVSTLELGDSALYLCASSLVAGATSGSTDTQYFGPGTRLTVL.

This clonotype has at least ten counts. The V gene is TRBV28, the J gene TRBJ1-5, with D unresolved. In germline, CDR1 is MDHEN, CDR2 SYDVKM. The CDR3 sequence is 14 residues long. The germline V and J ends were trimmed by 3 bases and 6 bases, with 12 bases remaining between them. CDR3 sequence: CASSFPIKSQPQHF. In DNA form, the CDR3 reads TGTGCCAGCAGTTTCCCTATTAAGTCTCAGCCCCAGCATTTT.

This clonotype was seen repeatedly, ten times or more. The CDR3 here is CASPGTGLTGELFF. The CDR3 bases are TGTGCCTCACCCGGGACAGGGTTAACCGGGGAGCTGTTTTTT. This sequence joins TRBV30 and TRBJ2-2; TRBD1 aligns across 9 bases. J lost 5 bases, V lost 7 bases, and 8 bases had no gene match. The germline gives CDR1 GTSNPN, CDR2 SVGIG (reference sequence). The CDR3 is 14 residues long.

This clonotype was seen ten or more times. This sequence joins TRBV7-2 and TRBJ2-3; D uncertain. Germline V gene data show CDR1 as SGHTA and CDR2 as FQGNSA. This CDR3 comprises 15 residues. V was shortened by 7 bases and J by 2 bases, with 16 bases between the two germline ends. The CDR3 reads CASTPETYFTDTQYF. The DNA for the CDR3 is TGTGCCAGCACCCCGGAGACGTACTTCACAGATACGCAGTATTTT. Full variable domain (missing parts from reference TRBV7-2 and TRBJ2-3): GAGVSQSPSNKVTEKGKDVELRCDPISGHTALYWYRQSLGQGLEFLIYFQGNSAPDKSGLPSDRFSAERTGGSVSTLTIQRTQQEDSAVYLCASTPETYFTDTQYFGPGTRLTVL.

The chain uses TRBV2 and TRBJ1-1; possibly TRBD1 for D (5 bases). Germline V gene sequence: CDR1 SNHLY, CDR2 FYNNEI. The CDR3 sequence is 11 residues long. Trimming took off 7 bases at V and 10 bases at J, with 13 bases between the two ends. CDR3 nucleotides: TGTGCCAGCATGCCGGGACTGGGAGCTTTCTTT. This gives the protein CASMPGLGAFF.

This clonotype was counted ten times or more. The CDR3 protein is CSVYQGTGPLHF. The CDR3 nucleotides are TGCAGCGTTTACCAGGGGACGGGGCCCCTCCACTTT. V usage is TRBV29-1 and J usage is TRBJ1-6; D is possibly TRBD1 (6 bases). Trimming stripped 5 bases from V and 13 bases from J, with 15 bases between. The germline V gene encodes CDR1 SQVTM and CDR2 ANQGSEA. The CDR3 contains 12 residues.

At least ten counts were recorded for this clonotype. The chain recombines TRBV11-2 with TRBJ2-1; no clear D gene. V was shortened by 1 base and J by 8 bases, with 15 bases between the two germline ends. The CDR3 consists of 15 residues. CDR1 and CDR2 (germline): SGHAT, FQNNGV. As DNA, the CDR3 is TGTGCCAGCAGCTTAGGCGGACGCGGTACAGATGAGCAGTTCTTC. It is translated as CASSLGGRGTDEQFF.